This T cell receptor (beta chain) was documented in a study of blood T cell repertoires in COVID-19. The overall study: PBMCs, B-cell-depleted T cells, or T cells provided the cDNA or gDNA that made up the material.

Clones were read by immunoSEQ multiplex PCR, and TCRdb kept only the in-frame ones, dropping some. The profile shows 80,000 to 100,000 clones, about 86% of them singletons. The V end was cut by 2 bases, the J end by 8 bases, with 9 bases between. The CDR3 has 12 amino acids. Germline CDR1 and CDR2: SNHLY and FYNNEI. This clonotype was obtained from a woman in her fifties or sixties in a cohort sampled during active or convalescent COVID-19. What was sequenced was peripheral blood. V usage is TRBV2 and J usage is TRBJ1-2, with D possibly matching TRBD1 (5 bases). CDR3 nucleotide sequence: TGTGCCAGCAGTGAAAATGGGGGGGGCTACACCTTC. Its translation is CASSENGGGYTF.